A single sample gave rise to the 20 T cell receptor beta chains below, sequenced in a study of T cells in Graves' hyperthyroidism and ophthalmopathy. Amplified TCR beta CDR3 regions came from RNA transcripts. With the HTBI primer set, the TCR CDR3 went through a first round of RT-PCR. TCRdb used MiXCR to reprocess the multiplex PCR reads, holding one entry per CDR3 protein. The sample records a few hundred thousand distinct CDR3 sequences, approximately 23% being singletons. The material sequenced was blood. The receptors stem from a woman in her 70s with Graves' ophthalmopathy.

This clonotype was counted a few times. This chain links TRBV5-1 with TRBJ2-1; TRBD2 matches at 9 bases. Trimming took 6 bases from V and 6 from J; bases not matched to a gene: 10. Looked up from germline, CDR1 is SGHRS and CDR2 is YFSETQ. The CDR3 has 15 residues. The CDR3 region has the DNA TGCGCCAGCACCCAATTAGCGGGAGAGAGCAATGAGCAGTTCTTC. It codes for CASTQLAGESNEQFF.

The sample holds a few counts of this clonotype. V is TRBV19 and J is TRBJ2-2; the D is unclear. The length of the CDR3 is 14 residues. Germline lookup yields CDR1 LNHDA and CDR2 SQIVND (reference sequence). V lost 4 bases, J lost 3 bases, and 9 bases lay in between. The CDR3 DNA is TGTGCCAGTAGTAACGCGATCGACACCGGGGAGCTGTTTTTT. Residues: CASSNAIDTGELFF.

This chain connects TRBV5-6 to TRBJ1-1; 7 bases line up with TRBD1. After removal of 3 bases from V and 0 bases from J, the junction contained 5 bases not matched to a gene. CDR1 is SGHDT, CDR2 YYEEEE, per germline. The CDR3 consists of 15 residues. The CDR3 region is CASSWDSPMNTEAFF. The DNA of the CDR3 is TGTGCCAGCAGCTGGGACAGCCCGATGAACACTGAAGCTTTCTTT.

V and J are TRBV6-2 or TRBV6-3 and TRBJ1-6; D is undetermined. The CDR3 runs to 15 residues. V gave up 7 bases and J gave up 10 bases, with 20 bases separating them. Germline CDR1 and CDR2: MNHEY and SVGEGT. The CDR3 is CASTKVVSVGSPLHF. In DNA, the CDR3 is TGTGCCAGCACCAAGGTTGTTTCAGTTGGATCACCCCTCCACTTT.

This chain joins TRBV29-1 and TRBJ1-1; the D is unclear. V was pared by 1 base and J by 4 bases, with 10 bases between. This CDR3 has 13 residues. Germline V lookup: CDR1 SQVTM, CDR2 ANQGSEA. The CDR3 region has the DNA TGCAGCGTTGAAGTAGCAGAGGGCACTGAAGCTTTCTTT. Protein: CSVEVAEGTEAFF. The whole variable domain, remainder taken from reference TRBV29-1 and TRBJ1-1, is SAVISQKPSRDICQRGTSLTIQCQVDSQVTMMFWYRQQPGQSLTLIATANQGSEATYESGFVIDKFPISRPNLTFSTLTVSNMSPEDSSIYLCSVEVAEGTEAFFGQGTRLTVV.

The gene calls are TRBV9 and TRBJ2-7; the match to TRBD2 covers 7 bases. Losses at the gene ends were 4 bases for V and 1 base for J; bases not matched to a gene: 5. The germline V gene has CDR1 SGDLS and CDR2 YYNGEE. The CDR3 covers 14 residues. CDR3 DNA: TGTGCCAGCAGCTTAACTAGCGTATCCTACGAGCAGTACTTC. It yields the protein CASSLTSVSYEQYF.

The J gene is TRBJ2-1, the V gene TRBV20-1; 10 bases fit TRBD2. Germline trimming cut 3 bases from V and 0 bases from J; bases unmatched to any gene: 2. The CDR3 sequence is 15 residues long. Germline V gives CDR1 DFQATT, CDR2 SNEGSKA (reference sequence). In DNA form, the CDR3 reads TGCAGTGCTAGGGGGACTAGCGCCTCCTACAATGAGCAGTTCTTC. As protein: CSARGTSASYNEQFF.

There are many counts of this clonotype. The chain employs TRBV2 and TRBJ2-5; 7 nucleotides agree with TRBD2. The ends lost 6 bases at V and 7 bases at J; junction bases unmatched: 8. Looked up from germline, CDR1 is SNHLY and CDR2 is FYNNEI. The CDR3 length is 13 residues. CDR3 bases: TGTGCCAGCAGATTACTAGCGACCGGGACCCAGTACTTC. Translating gives CASRLLATGTQYF.

This clonotype was seen ten or more times. This chain connects TRBV20-1 to TRBJ1-1, with unresolved D. The CDR3 loop spans 14 amino acids. The germline V gene has CDR1 DFQATT and CDR2 SNEGSKA (reference sequence). V was cut by 5 bases and J by 1 base, with 14 bases left in between. The CDR3 is CSAANGPGNTEAFF. DNA for the CDR3: TGCAGTGCTGCCAATGGCCCGGGGAACACTGAAGCTTTCTTT.

V usage is TRBV3-1 and J usage is TRBJ1-6; 7 bases align to TRBD1. The CDR3 sequence is 16 residues long. Unmatched junction bases numbered 13, after V lost 4 bases and J lost 10 bases. CDR1 and CDR2 from the germline V gene are LGHDT and YNNKEL (reference sequence). CDR3 DNA: TGTGCCAGCAGCCTAGCGCAGGCAGGGGGAAGATCACCCCTCCACTTT. Amino acids: CASSLAQAGGRSPLHF.

The chain carries TRBV6-1 and TRBJ1-4; D is unresolved. Trimming stripped 6 bases from V and 8 bases from J, with 4 bases between. Germline CDR1 reads MNHNS; CDR2 reads SASEGT. The CDR3 contains 10 residues. The CDR3 spells CASRLEKLFF. For the CDR3, the DNA is TGTGCCAGCAGGCTAGAAAAACTGTTTTTT.

This clonotype appeared many times. CDR3 region: CSAQDWAVTYEQYF. In DNA, the CDR3 is TGCAGTGCCCAAGACTGGGCGGTCACCTACGAGCAGTACTTC. V gene TRBV20-1 combines with J gene TRBJ2-7; D uncertain. V lost 6 bases and J 2 bases, leaving 17 bases between the germline ends. CDR3 length: 14 residues. Germline V CDR1 and CDR2: DFQATT, SNEGSKA (reference sequence).

The chain is built from TRBV5-4 and TRBJ1-6; TRBD1 matches 10 bases. V gave up 1 base and J gave up 10 bases; unmatched junction bases: 2. The CDR3 sequence is 14 residues long. Germline lookup yields CDR1 SGHNT and CDR2 YYREEE (reference sequence). CDR3 region: CASSLRDRGSPLHF. DNA for the CDR3: TGTGCCAGCAGCTTGAGGGACAGGGGATCACCCCTCCACTTT.

This clonotype was counted between two and nine times. This sequence joins TRBV18 and TRBJ1-2; no clear D gene. The V gene's germline CDR1 is KGHSH and CDR2 LQKENI. The length of the CDR3 is 12 residues. The V and J ends lost 2 bases and 6 bases respectively, with 7 bases between them. CDR3 sequence reads: CASSPGRDGYTF. CDR3 coding DNA: TGTGCCAGCTCACCAGGGCGCGATGGCTACACCTTC. Complete variable domain (other parts from reference TRBV18 and TRBJ1-2): NAGVMQNPRHLVRRRGQEARLRCSPMKGHSHVYWYRQLPEEGLKFMVYLQKENIIDESGMPKERFSAEFPKEGPSILRIQQVVRGDSAAYFCASSPGRDGYTFGSGTRLTVV.

The rearrangement uses TRBV28 and TRBJ2-1, with 13 positions matching TRBD2. CDR1 MDHEN and CDR2 SYDVKM come from the germline V gene. J was trimmed by 1 base and V by 6 bases; bases with no gene match: 6. There are 17 residues in the CDR3. CDR3 in amino acids: CASRPGTSGASYNEQFF. The CDR3 nucleotides are TGTGCCAGCAGGCCCGGGACTAGCGGGGCTTCCTACAATGAGCAGTTCTTC.

This sequence joins TRBV20-1 and TRBJ1-6; D is ambiguous. Between the trimmed V and J ends, which lost 6 bases and 6 bases, there was a span of 15 bases. Germline-derived CDR1 and CDR2 are DFQATT and SNEGSKA (reference sequence). This CDR3 spans 14 amino acids. The CDR3 DNA reads TGCAGTGCGGGCGGCGGCGGGATTAATTCACCCCTCCACTTT. It encodes CSAGGGGINSPLHF.

The chain joins TRBV5-6 to TRBJ2-7, with a tentative D call TRBD1 (6 bases). Germline CDR1 and CDR2: SGHDT and YYEEEE. Trimming removed 5 bases from V and 4 bases from J, with 13 bases in between. The CDR3 length is 13 residues. DNA of the CDR3: TGTGCCAGCAGTGACGACAGGAGGTACGAGCAGTACTTC. This sequence encodes CASSDDRRYEQYF.

Many counts were recorded for this clonotype. The CDR3 sequence is CATSGTTIEPQHF. In DNA form, the CDR3 reads TGTGCCACCAGTGGTACTACGATAGAGCCCCAGCATTTT. The rearrangement links TRBV24-1 to TRBJ1-5, with D unresolved. V was cut by 5 bases and J by 8 bases, with 12 bases left in between. The CDR3 is made up of 13 amino acids. Germline V CDR1 and CDR2: KGHDR, SFDVKD.

V is TRBV3-1 and J is TRBJ1-6; D possibly corresponds to TRBD1 (6 bases). Germline V gives CDR1 LGHDT, CDR2 YNNKEL (reference sequence). This CDR3 is built from 16 residues. Trimming left V 3 bases short and J 7 bases short, with 16 bases between. The CDR3 sequence: CASSQLQGMRNSPLHF. CDR3 nucleotide sequence: TGTGCCAGCAGCCAGCTGCAGGGGATGCGGAATTCACCCCTCCACTTT.

Here the CDR3 DNA reads TGTGCTAGTGGTTTGGTAATCGGGGCCCGGGCCCATAATGAAAAACTGTTTTTT. Translating gives CASGLVIGARAHNEKLFF. This sequence joins TRBV12-5 and TRBJ1-4; D might be TRBD1 (5 bases). Looked up from germline, CDR1 is LGHNT and CDR2 is FRNRAP. The CDR3 runs 18 residues. V lost 0 bases to trimming and J lost 4 bases, with 18 bases between them.